This TCR beta chain came from a study of blood T cell repertoires in COVID-19. Recovered status applied to Cohort 3 donors who had two consecutive negative PCRs. It also applied to those with clearance or with symptom resolution. As processed by the authors: From reference gene primer amplification, estimates of nucleated cell counts were derived. Method: immunoSEQ multiplex PCR; TCRdb's copy keeps in-frame clones and lacks some. V and J calls and clone size are given by that table; D and trimming were obtained from the DNA. The table includes roughly 290,000 clones, 89% detected once. The CDR3 contains 12 residues. Between the trimmed V and J ends, which lost 5 bases and 8 bases, there was a span of 12 bases. Germline assignment: CDR1 LNHDA and CDR2 SQIVND (reference sequence).

This clonotype was obtained from a woman aged 40 to 50 who had recovered from COVID-19. The material sequenced was PBMCs or T cells enriched from blood (not recorded which). The rearrangement joins TRBV19 to TRBJ1-2; tentative D call: TRBD1 (5 bases). The CDR3 is CASSVQGGGYTF. CDR3 in DNA: TGTGCCAGTAGTGTCCAGGGAGGAGGCTACACCTTC.